These T cell receptor beta chains were read from a single sample in a study of cytomegalovirus exposure and HLA in healthy donors. The repertoire was sequenced with immunoSEQ multiplex PCR; TCRdb's copy has only in-frame clones and lacks some. The sample carries 150,000 to 200,000 clones, around four fifths recorded once. The sequencing input was PBMCs. These receptors were collected from a female donor in good health and CMV-seronegative. The CDR3 runs from the conserved cysteine through the conserved F or W. D genes are given only for firm matches. Clone size appears in some rows only: once, few, many, or a class for an expanded clone.

d_call	v_call	j_call	clone_size	cdr3_nt	cdr3_aa
NA	TRBV12-1	TRBJ1-1	NA	TGTGCCAGCAGCTTTGTTAGGAACACTGAAGCTTTCTTT	CASSFVRNTEAFF
NA	TRBV7-2	TRBJ2-1	NA	TGTGCCAGCAGCTCCGGGTCTTCAACCCACAATGAGCAGTTCTTC	CASSSGSSTHNEQFF
TRBD1	TRBV28	TRBJ2-7	few	TGTGCCAGCAGTTTACTCCCGGGACAGGGGGGCGAGCAGTACTTC	CASSLLPGQGGEQYF
NA	TRBV7-2	TRBJ1-2	few	TGTGCCAGCAGCTTAGCCTCGACAGCAAACTATGGCTACACCTTC	CASSLASTANYGYTF
TRBD1	TRBV27	TRBJ2-7	NA	TGTGCCAGCAGTTCCCCGGGACAGGCCAGTGAGCAGTACTTC	CASSSPGQASEQYF
TRBD1	TRBV5-6	TRBJ1-1	NA	TGTGCCAGCAGCTTGTTTACGGGACAGGGGGCTTCTAGTGAAGCTTTCTTT	CASSLFTGQGASSEAFF
TRBD1	TRBV28	TRBJ2-7	NA	TGTGCCAGCAGCCCTCGGGGGACAGGGGCCCGGGAGCAGTACTTC	CASSPRGTGAREQYF
TRBD1	TRBV5-6	TRBJ1-3	NA	TGTGCCAGCAGCCTCAGGGGGCTGGGAAACACCATATATTTT	CASSLRGLGNTIYF
NA	TRBV27	TRBJ2-1	NA	TGTGCCAGCAGTTCCCAACTAGTGCAGTGGGAGCAGTTCTTC	CASSSQLVQWEQFF
TRBD1	TRBV5-1	TRBJ1-6	NA	TGCGCCAGCAGCTGGGGGACAGGGGGGAATTCACCCCTCCACTTT	CASSWGTGGNSPLHF
TRBD2	TRBV28	TRBJ2-5	NA	TGTGCCAGCACTAGCGGGGTAGAGACCCAGTACTTC	CASTSGVETQYF
NA	TRBV6-5	TRBJ1-2	NA	TGTGCCAGCAGTTATAGAGTTAACTATGGCTACACCTTC	CASSYRVNYGYTF
NA	TRBV7-2	TRBJ1-2	NA	TGTGCCAGCACCCATAAGCGGGACGGCAACTATGGCTACACCTTC	CASTHKRDGNYGYTF
NA	TRBV7-2	TRBJ2-1	NA	TGTGCCAGCAGCTTAGCCGGCACAGGGAATACCTACAATGAGCAGTTCTTC	CASSLAGTGNTYNEQFF
NA	TRBV5-1	TRBJ2-3	NA	TGCGCCAGCAGCTTACCTAGCGGCACAGATACGCAGTATTTT	CASSLPSGTDTQYF
TRBD1	TRBV28	TRBJ2-1	NA	TGTGCCAGCAGCCCCGGGACAGACTACAATGAGCAGTTCTTC	CASSPGTDYNEQFF
NA	TRBV30	TRBJ1-2	NA	TGTGCCTGGAGTATTCGTAACTATGGCTACACCTTC	CAWSIRNYGYTF
TRBD1	TRBV6-1	TRBJ1-2	NA	TGTGCCAGCACCTGGACAGGGGCCATCTATGGCTACACCTTC	CASTWTGAIYGYTF
NA	TRBV6-5	TRBJ1-6	NA	TGTGCCAGCAGTTCCAAACAGAGCTCCTATAATTCACCCCTCCACTTT	CASSSKQSSYNSPLHF
NA	TRBV28	TRBJ2-1	NA	TGTGCCAGCAACTTAGTAGCGCCGAGCTCCTACAATGAGCAGTTCTTC	CASNLVAPSSYNEQFF
TRBD1	TRBV30	TRBJ1-3	NA	TGTGCCTGGAGTGTACCCCCCGGGACAGGCGGCTTAAACACCATATATTTT	CAWSVPPGTGGLNTIYF
TRBD1	TRBV7-2	TRBJ1-3	few	TGTGCCAGCAGCGTACAGGGGGCGAGCTCTGGAAACACCATATATTTT	CASSVQGASSGNTIYF
NA	TRBV15	TRBJ2-1	NA	TGTGCCACCAGCTACAGGGATTACAATGAGCAGTTCTTC	CATSYRDYNEQFF
NA	TRBV5-1	TRBJ1-2	few	TGCGCCAGCAGCCCTATTGGGGGCCCCTATGGCTACACCTTC	CASSPIGGPYGYTF
TRBD2	TRBV12-5	TRBJ2-1	once	TGTGCTAGTGGTTTGGGGGTAATTCGGGGGGGCCGAAATGAGCAGTTCTTC	CASGLGVIRGGRNEQFF